This is a list of T cell receptor beta chains from one sample in a study of cytomegalovirus exposure and HLA in healthy donors. Clones were sequenced by immunoSEQ multiplex PCR, and TCRdb holds only the in-frame ones, with some missing. This repertoire shows fewer than 400,000 clones, roughly 89% found once; its top ten account for 0.65% to 0.85%. Sequenced material: PBMCs. The receptors originated from a woman aged 18-29 years in good health and CMV-seronegative. CDR3s include the opening cysteine and the closing phenylalanine or tryptophan. Fields, in order: D gene, V gene, J gene, CDR3 protein. D genes are given only for firm matches.

NA	TRBV19	TRBJ1-2	CASSIDGRVSYGYTF
TRBD1	TRBV23-1	TRBJ2-7	CASNSWTGGDEQYF
NA	TRBV28	TRBJ2-1	CASRPGANNEQFF
TRBD2	TRBV9	TRBJ2-1	CASSVEGGTSGRSEQFF
TRBD2	TRBV4-1	TRBJ2-7	CASNQVGLAGDEQYF
TRBD1	TRBV7-6	TRBJ1-3	CASSRQGNSGNTIYF
NA	TRBV27	TRBJ1-5	CASTGSSQPQHF
NA	TRBV6-1	TRBJ2-7	CASSEEGGNAYEQYF
TRBD1	TRBV19	TRBJ2-2	CASSIETGGMAGELFF
NA	TRBV19	TRBJ1-5	CASSPGFSNQPQHF
NA	TRBV28	TRBJ2-7	CASSSHGVTYEQYF
NA	TRBV7-9	TRBJ2-7	CASSRIQGFYEQYF
NA	TRBV9	TRBJ2-1	CASSGYGGYNEQFF
TRBD2	TRBV29-1	TRBJ2-3	CSVEAGTRRGFRADTQYF
NA	TRBV23-1	TRBJ2-3	CASSQSCPHKVHTDTQYF
NA	TRBV29-1	TRBJ1-2	CSVEGENYGYTF
TRBD1	TRBV19	TRBJ2-7	CASSIKPGTARGEQYF
TRBD1	TRBV29-1	TRBJ1-3	CSVVPGTAGNTIYF
NA	TRBV5-1	TRBJ1-1	CASSQEGTEAFF
NA	TRBV6-5	TRBJ2-2	CASRLGNADTGELFF
TRBD1	TRBV28	TRBJ1-1	CAGGQAHLTEAFF
NA	TRBV5-1	TRBJ1-1	CASSATLEVNTEAFF
NA	TRBV4-1	TRBJ1-1	CASSGPLRGTEAFF
TRBD1	TRBV5-1	TRBJ1-5	CASSLTGIDQPQHF
TRBD2	TRBV29-1	TRBJ2-2	CSVGGLSSGELFF